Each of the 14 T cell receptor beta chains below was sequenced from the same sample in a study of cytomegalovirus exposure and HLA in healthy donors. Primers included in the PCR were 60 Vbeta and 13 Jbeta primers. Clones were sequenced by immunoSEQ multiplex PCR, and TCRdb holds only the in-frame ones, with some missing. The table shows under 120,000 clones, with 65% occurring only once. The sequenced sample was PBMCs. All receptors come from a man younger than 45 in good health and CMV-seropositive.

The CDR3 nucleotides read TGTGCCAGCAGCTTATGGGGGCCGCAGGGAGAATTCTACAATGAGCAGTTCTTC. Protein product: CASSLWGPQGEFYNEQFF. The J gene is TRBJ2-1, the V gene TRBV7-6; tentatively, D is TRBD1 (6 bases). This CDR3 has 18 residues. CDR1 is SGHVS and CDR2 is FNYEAQ in the germline V gene. V was cut by 2 bases and J by 3 bases, with 20 bases left in between.

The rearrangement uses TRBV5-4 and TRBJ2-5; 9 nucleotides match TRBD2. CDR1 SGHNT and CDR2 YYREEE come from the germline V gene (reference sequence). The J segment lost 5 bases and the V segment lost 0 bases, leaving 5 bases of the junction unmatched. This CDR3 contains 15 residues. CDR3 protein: CASSLATSGRETQYF. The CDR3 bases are TGTGCCAGCAGCTTGGCTACTAGCGGGCGGGAGACCCAGTACTTC.

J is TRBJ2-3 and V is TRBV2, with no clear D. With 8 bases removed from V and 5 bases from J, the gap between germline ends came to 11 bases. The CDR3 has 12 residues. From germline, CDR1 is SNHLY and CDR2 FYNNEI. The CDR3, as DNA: TGTGCCAGCTCTGGGCTTTTAGATACGCAGTATTTT. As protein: CASSGLLDTQYF.

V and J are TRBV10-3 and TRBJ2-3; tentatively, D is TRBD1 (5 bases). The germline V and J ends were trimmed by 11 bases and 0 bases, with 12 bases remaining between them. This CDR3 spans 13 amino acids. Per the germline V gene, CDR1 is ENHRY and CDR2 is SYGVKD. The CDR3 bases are TGTGCCTCGACCGACAGTAGCACAGATACGCAGTATTTT. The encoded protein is CASTDSSTDTQYF.

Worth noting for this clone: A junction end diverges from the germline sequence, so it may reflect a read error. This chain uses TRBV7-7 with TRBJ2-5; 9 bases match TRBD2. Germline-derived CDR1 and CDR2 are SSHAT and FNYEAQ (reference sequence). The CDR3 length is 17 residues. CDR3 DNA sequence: TGTGCTAGCAGCTTAGGGTCGTCTAGCGGGGTCCAAGAGACCCAGTACTTC. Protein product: CASSLGSSSGVQETQYF.

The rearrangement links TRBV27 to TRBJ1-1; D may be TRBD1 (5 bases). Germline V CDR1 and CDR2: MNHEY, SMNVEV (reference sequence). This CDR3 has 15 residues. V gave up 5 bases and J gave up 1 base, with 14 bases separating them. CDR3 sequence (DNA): TGTGCCAGCAGTGGCCGAGACAGAAGGAACACTGAAGCTTTCTTT. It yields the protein CASSGRDRRNTEAFF.

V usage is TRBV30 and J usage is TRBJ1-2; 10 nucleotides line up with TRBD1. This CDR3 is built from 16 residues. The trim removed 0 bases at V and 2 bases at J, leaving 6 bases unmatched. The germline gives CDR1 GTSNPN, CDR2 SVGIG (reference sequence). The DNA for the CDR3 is TGTGCCTGGAGTGTCCTTGGGGACAGGGGAAACTATGGCTACACCTTC. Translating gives CAWSVLGDRGNYGYTF.

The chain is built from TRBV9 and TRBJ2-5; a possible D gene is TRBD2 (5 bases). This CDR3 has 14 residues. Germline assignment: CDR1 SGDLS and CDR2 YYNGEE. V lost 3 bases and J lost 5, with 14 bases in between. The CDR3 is CASSGHAGGETQYF. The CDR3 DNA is TGTGCCAGCAGCGGGCATGCAGGCGGGGAGACCCAGTACTTC.

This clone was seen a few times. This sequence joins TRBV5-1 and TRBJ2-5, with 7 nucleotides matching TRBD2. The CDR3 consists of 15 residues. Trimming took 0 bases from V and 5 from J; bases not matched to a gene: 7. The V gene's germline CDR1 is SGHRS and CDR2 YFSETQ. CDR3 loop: CASSLAPGGLETQYF. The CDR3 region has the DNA TGCGCCAGCAGCTTGGCCCCGGGGGGTTTGGAGACCCAGTACTTC. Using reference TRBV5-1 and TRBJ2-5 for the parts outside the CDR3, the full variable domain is KAGVTQTPRYLIKTRGQQVTLSCSPISGHRSVSWYQQTPGQGLQFLFEYFSETQRNKGNFPGRFSGRQFSNSRSEMNVSTLELGDSALYLCASSLAPGGLETQYFGPGTRLLVL.

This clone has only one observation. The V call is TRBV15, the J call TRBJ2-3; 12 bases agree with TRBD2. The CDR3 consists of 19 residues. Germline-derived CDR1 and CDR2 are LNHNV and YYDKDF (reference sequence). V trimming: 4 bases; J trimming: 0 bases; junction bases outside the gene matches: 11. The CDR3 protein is CATSTRVLAGGFSTDTQYF. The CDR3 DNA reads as TGTGCCACCAGCACTAGAGTTCTAGCGGGGGGGTTCAGCACAGATACGCAGTATTTT.

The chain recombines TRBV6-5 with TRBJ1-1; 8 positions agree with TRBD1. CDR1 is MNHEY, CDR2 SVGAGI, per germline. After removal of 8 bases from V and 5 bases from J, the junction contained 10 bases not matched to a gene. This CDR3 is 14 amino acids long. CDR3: CASLAGGWGTEAFF. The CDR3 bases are TGTGCCAGCCTCGCAGGGGGCTGGGGAACTGAAGCTTTCTTT.

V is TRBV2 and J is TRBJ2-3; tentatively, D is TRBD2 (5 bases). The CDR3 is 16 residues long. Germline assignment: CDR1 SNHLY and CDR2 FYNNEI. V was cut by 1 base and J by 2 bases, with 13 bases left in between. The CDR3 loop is CASSEEGGGSTDTQYF. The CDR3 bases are TGTGCCAGCAGTGAAGAAGGTGGAGGATCCACAGATACGCAGTATTTT. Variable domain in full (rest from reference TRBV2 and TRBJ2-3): EPEVTQTPSHQVTQMGQEVILRCVPISNHLYFYWYRQILGQKVEFLVSFYNNEISEKSEIFDDQFSVERPDGSNFTLKIRSTKLEDSAMYFCASSEEGGGSTDTQYFGPGTRLTVL.

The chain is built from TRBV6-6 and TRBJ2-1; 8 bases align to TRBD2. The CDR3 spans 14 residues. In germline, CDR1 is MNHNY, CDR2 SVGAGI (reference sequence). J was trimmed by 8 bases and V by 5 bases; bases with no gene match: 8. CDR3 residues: CASSPYGGAHEQFF. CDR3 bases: TGTGCCAGCAGTCCCTACGGGGGGGCACATGAGCAGTTCTTC.

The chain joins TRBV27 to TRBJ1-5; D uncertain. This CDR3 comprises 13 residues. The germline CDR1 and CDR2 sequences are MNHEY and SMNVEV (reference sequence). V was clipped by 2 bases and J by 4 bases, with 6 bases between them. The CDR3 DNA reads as TGTGCCAGCAGTTTAGGGCGTAATCAGCCCCAGCATTTT. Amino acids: CASSLGRNQPQHF.